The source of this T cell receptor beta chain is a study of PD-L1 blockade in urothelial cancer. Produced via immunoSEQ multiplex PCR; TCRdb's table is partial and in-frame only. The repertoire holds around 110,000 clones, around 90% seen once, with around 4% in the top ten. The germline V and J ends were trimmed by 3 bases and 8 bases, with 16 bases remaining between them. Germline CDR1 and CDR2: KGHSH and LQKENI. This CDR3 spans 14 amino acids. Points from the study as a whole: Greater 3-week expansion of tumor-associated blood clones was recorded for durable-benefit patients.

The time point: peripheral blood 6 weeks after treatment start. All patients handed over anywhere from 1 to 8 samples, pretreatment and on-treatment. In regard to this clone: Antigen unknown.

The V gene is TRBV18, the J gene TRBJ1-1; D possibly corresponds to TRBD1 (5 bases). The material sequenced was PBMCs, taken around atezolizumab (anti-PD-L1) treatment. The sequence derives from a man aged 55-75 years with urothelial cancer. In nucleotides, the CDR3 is TGTGCCAGCTCACCTCAGGGTAAAAGTTCGGAAGCTTTCTTT. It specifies CASSPQGKSSEAFF.